This T cell receptor beta chain was sequenced during a study of identical twins. V was cut by 3 bases and J by 13 bases, with 16 bases left in between. The CDR3 covers 14 residues. Per the germline V gene, CDR1 is SGHAT and CDR2 is FQDESV (reference sequence). Comment on this clonotype: Its antigen is unidentified.

General study findings and limits: Clonotypes of the beta chain that were abundant in cord blood carried fewer insertions (memory repertoires showed none).

TCRdb re-called the 5' RACE reads with MiXCR, one entry per CDR3 protein. Among roughly 1.6 million distinct CDR3 sequences listed, about 30% were seen once. V usage is TRBV11-1 and J usage is TRBJ1-6, with a tentative D call TRBD1 (5 bases). The TCR comes from a newborn girl in good health. Sequenced sample: cord blood. As DNA, the CDR3 is TGTGCCAGCAGCTTCGGGGGTACCCCGTGGCCCCTCCACTTT. Its translation is CASSFGGTPWPLHF.